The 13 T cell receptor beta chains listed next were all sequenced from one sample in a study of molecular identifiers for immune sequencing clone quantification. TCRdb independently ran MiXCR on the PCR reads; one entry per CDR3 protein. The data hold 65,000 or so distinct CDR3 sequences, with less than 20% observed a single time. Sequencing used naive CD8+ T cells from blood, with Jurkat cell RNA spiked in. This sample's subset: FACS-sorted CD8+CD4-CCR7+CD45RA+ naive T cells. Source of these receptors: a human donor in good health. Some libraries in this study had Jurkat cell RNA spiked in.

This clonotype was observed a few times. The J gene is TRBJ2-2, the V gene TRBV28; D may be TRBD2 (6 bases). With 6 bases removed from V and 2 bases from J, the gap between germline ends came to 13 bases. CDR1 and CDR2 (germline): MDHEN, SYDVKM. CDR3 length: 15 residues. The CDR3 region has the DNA TGTGCCAGCAGCCTGGCGGGAACCAACACCGGGGAGCTGTTTTTT. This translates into CASSLAGTNTGELFF.

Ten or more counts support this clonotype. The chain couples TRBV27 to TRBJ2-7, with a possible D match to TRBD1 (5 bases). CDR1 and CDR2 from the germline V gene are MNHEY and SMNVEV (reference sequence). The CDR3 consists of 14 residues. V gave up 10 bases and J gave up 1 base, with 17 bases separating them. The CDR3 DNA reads TGTGCCACCGCCAGGGTAGGGGTATCCTACGAGCAGTACTTC. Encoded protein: CATARVGVSYEQYF.

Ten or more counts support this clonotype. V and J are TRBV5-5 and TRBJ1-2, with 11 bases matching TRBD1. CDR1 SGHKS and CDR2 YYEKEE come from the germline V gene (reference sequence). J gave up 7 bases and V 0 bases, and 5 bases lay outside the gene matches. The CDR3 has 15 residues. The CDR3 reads CASSLEWTGGTGYTF. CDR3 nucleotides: TGTGCCAGCAGCTTGGAGTGGACAGGGGGCACTGGCTACACCTTC.

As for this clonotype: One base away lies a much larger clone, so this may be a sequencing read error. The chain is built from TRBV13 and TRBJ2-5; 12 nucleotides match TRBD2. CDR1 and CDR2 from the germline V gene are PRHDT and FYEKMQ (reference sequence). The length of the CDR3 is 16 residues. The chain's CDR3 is CACSPKTSGSIETQYF. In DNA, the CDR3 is TGTGCCTGCAGCCCAAAGACTAGCGGGAGTATAGAGACCCAGTACTTC.

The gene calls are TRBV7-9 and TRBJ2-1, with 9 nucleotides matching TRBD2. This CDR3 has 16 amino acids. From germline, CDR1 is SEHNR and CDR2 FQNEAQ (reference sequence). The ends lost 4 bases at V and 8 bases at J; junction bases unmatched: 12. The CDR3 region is CASSSRAGGPADEQFF. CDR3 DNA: TGTGCCAGCAGCTCGAGGGCGGGAGGGCCCGCCGATGAGCAGTTCTTC.

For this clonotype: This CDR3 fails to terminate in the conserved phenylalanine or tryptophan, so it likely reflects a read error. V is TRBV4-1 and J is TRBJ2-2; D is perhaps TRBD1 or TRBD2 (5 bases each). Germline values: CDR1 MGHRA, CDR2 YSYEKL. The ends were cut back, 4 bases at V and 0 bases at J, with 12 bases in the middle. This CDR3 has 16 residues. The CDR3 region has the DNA TGCGCCAGCAGCCCAAGGGACGCCTCGAACACCGGGGAGCTGTTTTCT. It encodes CASSPRDASNTGELFS.

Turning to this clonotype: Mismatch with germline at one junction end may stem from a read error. Here the CDR3 reads CVSSMAEASYEQYF. The CDR3 DNA follows: TGTGTCAGTAGTATGGCGGAGGCTAGCTACGAGCAGTACTTC. The V and J genes are TRBV19 and TRBJ2-7; maybe TRBD2 (5 bases). The CDR3 covers 14 residues. Per germline, CDR1 LNHDA and CDR2 SQIVND (reference sequence). The full variable domain, its missing parts supplied by reference TRBV19 and TRBJ2-7, is DGGITQSPKYLFRKEGQNVTLSCEQNLNHDAMYWYRQDPGQGLRLIYYSQIVNDFQKGDIAEGYSVSREKKESFPLTVTSAQKNPTAFYLCVSSMAEASYEQYFGPGTRLTVT.

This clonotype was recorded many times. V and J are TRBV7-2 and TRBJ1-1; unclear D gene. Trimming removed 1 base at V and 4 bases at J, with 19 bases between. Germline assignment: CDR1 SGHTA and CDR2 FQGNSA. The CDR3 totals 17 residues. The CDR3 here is CASSLVSSGPFGTEAFF. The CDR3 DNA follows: TGTGCCAGCAGCTTAGTGAGCAGTGGACCTTTCGGCACTGAAGCTTTCTTT.

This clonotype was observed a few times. The CDR3 nucleotides read TGTGCCAGTAGTATAGATGACAGCCAATCCACTGAAGCTTTCTTT. This codes for CASSIDDSQSTEAFF. This chain connects TRBV19 to TRBJ1-1; weak D call: TRBD1 (5 bases). V gave up 0 bases and J gave up 4 bases, with 12 bases separating them. Looked up from germline, CDR1 is LNHDA and CDR2 is SQIVND (reference sequence). This CDR3 has 15 amino acids. The complete variable domain, with remaining parts taken from reference TRBV19 and TRBJ1-1, reads DGGITQSPKYLFRKEGQNVTLSCEQNLNHDAMYWYRQDPGQGLRLIYYSQIVNDFQKGDIAEGYSVSREKKESFPLTVTSAQKNPTAFYLCASSIDDSQSTEAFFGQGTRLTVV.

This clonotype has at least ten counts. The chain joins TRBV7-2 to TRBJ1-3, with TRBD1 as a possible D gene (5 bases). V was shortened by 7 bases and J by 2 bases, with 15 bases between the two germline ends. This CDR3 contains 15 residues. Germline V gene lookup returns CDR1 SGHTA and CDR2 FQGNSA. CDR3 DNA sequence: TGTGCCAGCACCATGGACGGGACGACTGGAAACACCATATATTTT. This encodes CASTMDGTTGNTIYF.

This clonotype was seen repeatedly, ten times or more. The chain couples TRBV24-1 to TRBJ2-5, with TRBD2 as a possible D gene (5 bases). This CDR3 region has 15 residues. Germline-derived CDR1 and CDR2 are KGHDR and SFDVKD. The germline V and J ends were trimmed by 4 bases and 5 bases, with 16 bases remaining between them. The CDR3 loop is CATSEPGLRVETQYF. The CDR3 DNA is TGTGCCACCAGTGAACCGGGCCTGCGGGTGGAGACCCAGTACTTC.

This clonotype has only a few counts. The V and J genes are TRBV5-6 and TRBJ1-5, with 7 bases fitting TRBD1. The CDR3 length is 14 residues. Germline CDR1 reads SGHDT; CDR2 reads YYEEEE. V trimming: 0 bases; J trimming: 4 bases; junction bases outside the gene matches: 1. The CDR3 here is CASSLATGNQPQHF. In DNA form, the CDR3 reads TGTGCCAGCAGCTTGGCGACAGGGAATCAGCCCCAGCATTTT.

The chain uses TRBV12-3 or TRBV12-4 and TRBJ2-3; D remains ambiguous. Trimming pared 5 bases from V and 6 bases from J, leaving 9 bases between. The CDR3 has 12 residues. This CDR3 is CASSRSRDTQYF. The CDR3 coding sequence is TGTGCCAGCAGTCGCTCGCGGGATACGCAGTATTTT.